What follows are 5 T cell receptor beta chains derived from one specimen sequenced in a study of T cells expressing NK-cell markers. After re-calling the 5' RACE reads, TCRdb lists one entry per CDR3 protein, DNA absent. The sample totals some 340,000 distinct CDR3 sequences. The sample taken for sequencing was blood T cells: a sorted CD56 or NKG2C T cell subset, CD4+ or CD8+ T cells, or bulk PBMC T cells (not recorded which). These receptors came from a man between 18 and 69 years old in good health.

The V and J genes are TRBV9 and TRBJ2-3. CDR1 is SGDLS, CDR2 YYNGEE, per germline. This CDR3 is built from 16 residues. The chain's CDR3 is CASSVGIGEGTDTQYF.

CDR3 residues: CASSLKGGIMNTEAFF. The genes are TRBV11-2 and TRBJ1-1; the TRBD1 assignment by TCRdb is unverifiable without DNA. CDR3 length: 16 amino acids. Germline CDR1 and CDR2: SGHAT and FQNNGV.

The rearrangement links TRBV11-2 to TRBJ2-3; TCRdb calls TRBD2, which cannot be checked without DNA. The germline CDR1 and CDR2 sequences are SGHAT and FQNNGV. The CDR3 extends over 19 amino acids. The CDR3 reads CASSLRLAGGQGRPDTQYF. The full variable domain, rest sourced from reference TRBV11-2 and TRBJ2-3, is EAGVAQSPRYKIIEKRQSVAFWCNPISGHATLYWYQQILGQGPKLLIQFQNNGVVDDSQLPKDRFSAERLKGVDSTLKIQPAKLEDSAVYLCASSLRLAGGQGRPDTQYFGPGTRLTVL.

The chain has TRBV6-1 and TRBJ1-1; TCRdb returns TRBD1, unconfirmable since there is no DNA. Germline-derived CDR1 and CDR2 are MNHNS and SASEGT. The length of the CDR3 is 13 residues. The CDR3 protein is CAGQQWLDTEAFF.

The V call is TRBV27, the J call TRBJ2-3; without DNA, the TCRdb call of TRBD1 cannot be checked. The germline V gene encodes CDR1 MNHEY and CDR2 SMNVEV (reference sequence). The CDR3 is made up of 15 amino acids. The CDR3 reads CASSLGQGYTDTQYF.